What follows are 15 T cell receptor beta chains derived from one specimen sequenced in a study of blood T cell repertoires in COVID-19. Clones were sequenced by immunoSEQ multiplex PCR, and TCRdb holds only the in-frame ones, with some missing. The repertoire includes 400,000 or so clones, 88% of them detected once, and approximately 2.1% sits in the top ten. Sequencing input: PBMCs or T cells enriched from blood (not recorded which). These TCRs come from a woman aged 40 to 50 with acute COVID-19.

The CDR3 loop is CASSSFSTGIVRGEAFF. CDR3 in DNA: TGCGCCAGCAGCTCATTTTCGACAGGTATCGTCCGAGGGGAAGCTTTCTTT. V usage is TRBV5-1 and J usage is TRBJ1-1; possible D gene TRBD1, 6 bases. The CDR3 runs 17 residues. CDR1 is SGHRS, CDR2 YFSETQ, per germline. V gave up 3 bases and J gave up 8 bases, with 26 bases separating them.

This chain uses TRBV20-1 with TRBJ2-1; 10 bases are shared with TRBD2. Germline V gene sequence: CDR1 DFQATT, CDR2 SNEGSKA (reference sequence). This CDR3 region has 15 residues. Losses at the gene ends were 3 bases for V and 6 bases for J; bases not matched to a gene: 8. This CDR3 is CSASSSGGFSNEQFF. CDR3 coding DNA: TGCAGTGCTAGTTCTAGCGGGGGTTTTTCCAATGAGCAGTTCTTC.

CDR3 amino acids: CASSLRNLAAGGANVLTF. In DNA, the CDR3 is TGTGCCAGCAGTTTAAGAAATTTGGCCGCAGGGGGGGCCAACGTCCTGACTTTC. The chain employs TRBV27 and TRBJ2-6; D might be TRBD1 (5 bases). In germline, CDR1 is MNHEY, CDR2 SMNVEV (reference sequence). The V end was cut by 2 bases, the J end by 4 bases, with 18 bases between. The CDR3 has 18 residues.

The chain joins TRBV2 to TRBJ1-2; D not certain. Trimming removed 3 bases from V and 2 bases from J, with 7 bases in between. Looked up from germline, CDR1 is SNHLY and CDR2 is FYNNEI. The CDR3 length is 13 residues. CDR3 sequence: CASSEEQNYGYTF. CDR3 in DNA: TGTGCCAGCAGTGAGGAACAGAACTATGGCTACACCTTC.

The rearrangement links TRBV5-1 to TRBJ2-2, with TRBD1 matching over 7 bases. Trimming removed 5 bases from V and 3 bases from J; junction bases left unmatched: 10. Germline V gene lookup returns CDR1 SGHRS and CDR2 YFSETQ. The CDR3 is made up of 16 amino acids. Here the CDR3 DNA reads TGCGCCAGCAGTTCCACCGGGACAGCCGACACCGGGGAGCTGTTTTTT. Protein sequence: CASSSTGTADTGELFF.

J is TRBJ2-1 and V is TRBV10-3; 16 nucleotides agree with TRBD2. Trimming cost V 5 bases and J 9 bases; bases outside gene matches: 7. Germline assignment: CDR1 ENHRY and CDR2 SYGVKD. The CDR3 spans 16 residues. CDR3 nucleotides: TGTGCCATCAGTCTCGGGACTAGCGGGGGGGCCGTTGAGCAGTTCTTC. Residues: CAISLGTSGGAVEQFF.

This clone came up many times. CDR3 amino acids: CAWRRPDRETNEKLFF. The CDR3 DNA is TGTGCCTGGCGACGGCCCGACAGGGAGACTAATGAAAAACTGTTTTTT. The chain joins TRBV30 to TRBJ1-4; 7 bases align to TRBD1. This CDR3 has 16 residues. The germline CDR1 and CDR2 sequences are GTSNPN and SVGIG (reference sequence). The V gene end was trimmed by 5 bases and the J gene end by 2 bases; junction bases not matched to a gene: 11.

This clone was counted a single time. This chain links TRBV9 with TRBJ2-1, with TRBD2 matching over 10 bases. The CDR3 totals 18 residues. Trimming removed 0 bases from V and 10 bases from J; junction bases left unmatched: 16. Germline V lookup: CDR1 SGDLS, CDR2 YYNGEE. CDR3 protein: CASSVALSGGALVAEQFF. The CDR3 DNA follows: TGTGCCAGCAGCGTAGCATTAAGCGGGGGGGCCCTGGTCGCCGAGCAGTTCTTC. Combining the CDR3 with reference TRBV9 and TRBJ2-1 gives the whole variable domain DSGVTQTPKHLITATGQRVTLRCSPRSGDLSVYWYQQSLDQGLQFLIQYYNGEERAKGNILERFSAQQFPDLHSELNLSSLELGDSALYFCASSVALSGGALVAEQFFGPGTRLTVL.

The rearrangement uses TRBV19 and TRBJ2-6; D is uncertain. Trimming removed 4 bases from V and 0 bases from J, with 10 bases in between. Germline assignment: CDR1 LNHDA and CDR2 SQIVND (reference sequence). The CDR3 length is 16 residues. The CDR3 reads CASSTAGGSGANVLTF. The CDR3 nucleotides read TGTGCCAGTAGTACCGCCGGCGGCTCTGGGGCCAACGTCCTGACTTTC.

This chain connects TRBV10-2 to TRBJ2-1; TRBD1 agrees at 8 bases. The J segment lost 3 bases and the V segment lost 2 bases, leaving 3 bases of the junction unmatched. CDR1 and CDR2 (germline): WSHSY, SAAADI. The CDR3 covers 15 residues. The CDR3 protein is CASSEPGQDYNEQFF. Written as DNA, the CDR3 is TGCGCCAGCAGTGAGCCGGGACAGGACTACAATGAGCAGTTCTTC.

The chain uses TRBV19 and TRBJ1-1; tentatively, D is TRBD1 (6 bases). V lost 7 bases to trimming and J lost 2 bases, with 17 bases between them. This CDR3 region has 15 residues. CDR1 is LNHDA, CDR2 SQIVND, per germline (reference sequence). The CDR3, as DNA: TGTGCCAGTACCAGAGGGGGAGATCGCAACACTGAAGCTTTCTTT. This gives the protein CASTRGGDRNTEAFF.

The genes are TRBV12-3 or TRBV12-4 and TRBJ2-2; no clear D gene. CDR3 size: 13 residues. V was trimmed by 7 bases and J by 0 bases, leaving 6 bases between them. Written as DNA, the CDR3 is TGTGCCAGCACCGTCGCGAACACCGGGGAGCTGTTTTTT. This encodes CASTVANTGELFF.

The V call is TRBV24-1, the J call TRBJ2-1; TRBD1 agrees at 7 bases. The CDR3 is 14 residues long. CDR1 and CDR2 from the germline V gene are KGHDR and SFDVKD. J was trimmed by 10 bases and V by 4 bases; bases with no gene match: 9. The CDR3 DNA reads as TGTGCCACCAGTGACCCCAACAGGGGACGCGAGCAGTTCTTC. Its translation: CATSDPNRGREQFF.

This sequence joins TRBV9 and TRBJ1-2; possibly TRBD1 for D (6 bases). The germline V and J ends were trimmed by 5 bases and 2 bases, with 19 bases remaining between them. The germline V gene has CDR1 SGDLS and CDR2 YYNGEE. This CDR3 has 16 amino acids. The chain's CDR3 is CASRDDRSSRNYGYTF. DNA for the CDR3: TGTGCCAGCAGAGATGACAGGTCCTCTAGAAACTATGGCTACACCTTC.

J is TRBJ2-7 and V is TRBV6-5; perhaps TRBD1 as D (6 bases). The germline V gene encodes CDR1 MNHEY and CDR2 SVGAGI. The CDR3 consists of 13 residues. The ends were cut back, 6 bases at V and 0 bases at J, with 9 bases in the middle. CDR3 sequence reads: CASRRQDSYEQYF. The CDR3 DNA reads TGTGCCAGCAGAAGACAGGACTCCTACGAGCAGTACTTC.